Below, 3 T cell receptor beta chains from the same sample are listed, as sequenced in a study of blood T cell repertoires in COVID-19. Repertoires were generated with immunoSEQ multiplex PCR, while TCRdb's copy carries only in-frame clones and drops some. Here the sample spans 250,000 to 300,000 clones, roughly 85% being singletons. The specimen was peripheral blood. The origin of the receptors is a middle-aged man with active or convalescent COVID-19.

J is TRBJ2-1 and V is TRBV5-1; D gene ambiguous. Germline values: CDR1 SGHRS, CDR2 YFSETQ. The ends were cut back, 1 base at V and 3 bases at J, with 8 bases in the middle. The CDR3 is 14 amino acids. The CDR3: CASSLLGSYNEQFF. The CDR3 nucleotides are TGCGCCAGCAGCTTGCTGGGCAGCTACAATGAGCAGTTCTTC.

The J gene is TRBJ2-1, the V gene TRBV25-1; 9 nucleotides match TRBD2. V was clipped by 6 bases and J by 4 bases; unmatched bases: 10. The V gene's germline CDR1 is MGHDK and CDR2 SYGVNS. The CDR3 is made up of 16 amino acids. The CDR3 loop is CASRFAGGSGYNEQFF. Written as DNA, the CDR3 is TGTGCCAGCAGATTCGCGGGAGGGTCAGGGTACAATGAGCAGTTCTTC.

The CDR3 reads CASRRRDRGYGYTF. CDR3 nucleotides: TGTGCCAGCAGAAGGAGGGACAGGGGGTATGGCTACACCTTC. The genes are TRBV5-8 and TRBJ1-2; 11 nucleotides agree with TRBD1. The germline V gene encodes CDR1 SGHTS and CDR2 YDEGEE. J was trimmed by 5 bases and V by 5 bases; bases with no gene match: 5. This CDR3 is 14 amino acids long.